The 9 T cell receptor beta chains below were found in one sample sequenced in a study of PD-1 blockade in mismatch repair-deficient tumors. Profiled with immunoSEQ multiplex PCR; TCRdb holds only in-frame clones, not every one. The sample has 90,000 to 130,000 clones, over 65% seen once; the top ten hold 4.7%. The specimen comprised peripheral blood, sampled about 13 months after starting pembrolizumab. The receptors stem from an adult with mismatch repair-deficient cancer.

The CDR3 DNA sequence: TGTGCCAGCCAGCCAGAGAACACCGGGGAGCTGTTTTTT. It translates to CASQPENTGELFF. This rearrangement joins TRBV5-4 to TRBJ2-2; D remains unclear. The CDR3 has 13 amino acids. Between the trimmed V and J ends, which lost 7 bases and 1 base, there was a span of 8 bases. Germline V gives CDR1 SGHNT, CDR2 YYREEE (reference sequence). Full variable domain (missing parts from reference TRBV5-4 and TRBJ2-2): ETGVTQSPTHLIKTRGQQVTLRCSSQSGHNTVSWYQQALGQGPQFIFQYYREEENGRGNFPPRFSGLQFPNYSSELNVNALELDDSALYLCASQPENTGELFFGEGSRLTVL.

The rearrangement joins TRBV7-9 to TRBJ1-2; the D gene is possibly TRBD1 (5 bases). The V and J ends lost 3 bases and 4 bases respectively, with 12 bases between them. The CDR3 is 14 amino acids. Germline V lookup: CDR1 SEHNR, CDR2 FQNEAQ (reference sequence). CDR3: CASSFQGSIYGYTF. In DNA form, the CDR3 reads TGTGCCAGCAGCTTTCAGGGATCGATCTATGGCTACACCTTC.

A few counts support this clone. This chain links TRBV11-2 with TRBJ1-2; 8 nucleotides align to TRBD1. V dropped 4 bases and J dropped 8; count of bases not matched to a gene: 6. CDR1 and CDR2 from the germline V gene are SGHAT and FQNNGV. The CDR3 consists of 13 residues. The CDR3 coding sequence is TGTGCCAGCAGCTCAGGACAGGGCAGGGGCTACACCTTC. It specifies CASSSGQGRGYTF.

The V and J genes are TRBV5-5 and TRBJ1-5, with 9 bases matching TRBD1. The CDR3 has 16 residues. After removal of 4 bases from V and 4 bases from J, the junction contained 9 bases not matched to a gene. CDR1 and CDR2 from the germline V gene are SGHKS and YYEKEE (reference sequence). Here the CDR3 DNA reads TGTGCCAGCAGCGAGAGACCGGGACAGGGTAATCAGCCCCAGCATTTT. It specifies CASSERPGQGNQPQHF.

This clone was detected once. One end of the junction is discordant with germline, which a read error may explain. The genes are TRBV7-7 and TRBJ2-1; TRBD2 matches at 9 bases. Germline CDR1 and CDR2: SSHAT and FNYEAQ (reference sequence). The CDR3 length is 14 residues. The CDR3 sequence: CASSVRTSANEQFF. Here the CDR3 DNA reads TGTGCTAGCAGCGTACGGACTAGCGCCAATGAGCAGTTCTTC.

CDR3 nucleotides: TGTGCCTGGAGCCAGGGTCGGGACACTGAAGCTTTCTTT. Encoded protein: CAWSQGRDTEAFF. The V call is TRBV30, the J call TRBJ1-1; D is possibly TRBD1 (5 bases). Germline values: CDR1 GTSNPN, CDR2 SVGIG (reference sequence). V lost 3 bases and J 3 bases, leaving 11 bases between the germline ends. The CDR3 contains 13 residues.

The chain carries TRBV30 and TRBJ1-2, with TRBD1 as a possible D gene (6 bases). The CDR3 runs to 13 residues. Germline CDR1 GTSNPN, CDR2 SVGIG (reference sequence). Trimming left V 1 base short and J 2 bases short, with 8 bases between. Here the CDR3 reads CAWSGGQNYGYTF. The CDR3 bases are TGTGCCTGGAGTGGGGGGCAGAACTATGGCTACACCTTC.

The CDR3 spells CASSIRQHFTEAFF. CDR3 nucleotide sequence: TGTGCCAGTAGTATTCGACAGCATTTTACTGAAGCTTTCTTT. The chain recombines TRBV19 with TRBJ1-1; weak D call: TRBD1 (5 bases). CDR3 size: 14 residues. The V end was cut by 3 bases, the J end by 5 bases, with 13 bases between. Germline V lookup: CDR1 LNHDA, CDR2 SQIVND (reference sequence).

This clone was detected many times. This rearrangement joins TRBV5-6 to TRBJ1-2; TRBD1 is a possible D gene (5 bases). The V gene lost 4 bases and the J gene lost 8 bases, with 9 bases spanning the gap. Germline V gives CDR1 SGHDT, CDR2 YYEEEE. This CDR3 is 11 amino acids long. CDR3 protein: CASSLGAGYTF. The CDR3 nucleotides read TGTGCCAGCAGCCTCGGGGCGGGCTACACCTTC.